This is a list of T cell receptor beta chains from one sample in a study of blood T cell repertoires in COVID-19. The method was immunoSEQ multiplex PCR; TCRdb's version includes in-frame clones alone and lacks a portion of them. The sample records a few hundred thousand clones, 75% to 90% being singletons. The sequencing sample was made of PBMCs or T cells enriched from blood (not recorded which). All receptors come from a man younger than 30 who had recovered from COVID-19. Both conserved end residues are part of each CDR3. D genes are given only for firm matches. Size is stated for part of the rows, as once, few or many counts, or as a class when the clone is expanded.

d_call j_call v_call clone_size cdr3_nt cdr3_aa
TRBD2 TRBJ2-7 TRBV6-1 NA TGTGCCAGCAGTGACAGAGGAGCGGGGAACTCCTACGAGCAGTACTTC CASSDRGAGNSYEQYF
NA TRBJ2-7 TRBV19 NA TGTGCCAGTAGCTACCAGGGGAACGAGCAGTACTTC CASSYQGNEQYF
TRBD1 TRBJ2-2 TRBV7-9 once TGTGCCAGCAGCCCACGGGACAGGGGTGAAACCGGGGAGCTGTTTTTT CASSPRDRGETGELFF
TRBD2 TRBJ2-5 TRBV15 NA TGTGCCACCAGCAGGGCGGGGGGGCCTCCTCAAGAGACCCAGTACTTC CATSRAGGPPQETQYF
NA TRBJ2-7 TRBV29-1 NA TGCAGCGCCATGACAGGAGATTCCTACGAGCAGTACTTC CSAMTGDSYEQYF
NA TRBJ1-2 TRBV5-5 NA TGTGCCAGCAGCTTGGCCGACAGGAGTAACTATGGCTACACCTTC CASSLADRSNYGYTF
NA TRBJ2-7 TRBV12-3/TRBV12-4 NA TGTGCCAGCAGTGTTCAGGGCTACGAGCAGTACTTC CASSVQGYEQYF
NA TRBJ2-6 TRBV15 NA TGTGCCACCAGCAGAGACTCGGCGGCTGGGGCCAACGTCCTGACTTTC CATSRDSAAGANVLTF
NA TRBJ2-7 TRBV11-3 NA TGTGCCAGCAGCTTTGCGACAGGTCCATCCTACGAGCAGTACTTC CASSFATGPSYEQYF
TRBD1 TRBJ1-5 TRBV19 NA TGTGCCAGTAGGGTGGGACAGGGGTATCAGCCCCAGCATTTT CASRVGQGYQPQHF
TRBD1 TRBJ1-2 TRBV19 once TGTGCCAGTCGGACAGGGGCATGGTATGGCTACACCTTC CASRTGAWYGYTF
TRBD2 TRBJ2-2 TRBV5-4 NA TGTGCCAGCACGATTAGCGGGAGTTTCACCGGGGAGCTGTTTTTT CASTISGSFTGELFF
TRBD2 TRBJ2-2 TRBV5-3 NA TGTGCCAGAAGCTTGGGAAACCCTAGCGGGGTCGCGAACACCGGGGAGCTGTTTTTT CARSLGNPSGVANTGELFF
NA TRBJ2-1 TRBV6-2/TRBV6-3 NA TGTGCCAGCAGTTACCGTGGGGCTTTATACAATGAGCAGTTCTTC CASSYRGALYNEQFF
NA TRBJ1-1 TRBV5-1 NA TGCGCCAGCAGCTTAGATGACAGTAAGAACACTGAAGCTTTCTTT CASSLDDSKNTEAFF
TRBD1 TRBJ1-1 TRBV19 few TGTGCCAGTAGTATAGGGATAGACAGGGGGCAAACTGAAGCTTTCTTT CASSIGIDRGQTEAFF
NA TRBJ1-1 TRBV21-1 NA TGTGCCAGCAGCCCCCCGCTTGGGGGGGAGACTGAAGCTTTCTTT CASSPPLGGETEAFF
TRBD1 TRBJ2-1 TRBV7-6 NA TGTGCCAGCAGCCAGACAGGGGGCAATGAGCAGTTCTTC CASSQTGGNEQFF
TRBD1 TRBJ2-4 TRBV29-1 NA TGCAGCGTTGGCCGGGACAGGGGCACAAACATTCAGTACTTC CSVGRDRGTNIQYF
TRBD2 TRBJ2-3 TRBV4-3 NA TGCGCCAGCAGCCAACGTACTAGCGGGAGTGGGACAGATACGCAGTATTTT CASSQRTSGSGTDTQYF
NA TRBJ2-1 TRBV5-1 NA TGCGCCAGCAGCTCCGCCGGGGGCTCCTACAATGAGCAGTTCTTC CASSSAGGSYNEQFF
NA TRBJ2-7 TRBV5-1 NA TGCGCCAGCAGCTCCGCCCCAGGCGCCTACGAGCAGTACTTC CASSSAPGAYEQYF
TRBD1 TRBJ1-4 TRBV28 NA TGTGCCAGCAGTCAACGCAGGGGGAGCCCTAATGAAAAACTGTTTTTT CASSQRRGSPNEKLFF
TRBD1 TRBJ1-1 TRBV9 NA TGTGCCAGCAGCAAGACAGGGGGTAACACTGAAGCTTTCTTT CASSKTGGNTEAFF
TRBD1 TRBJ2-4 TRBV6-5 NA TGTGCCAGCAGTCAGACAGGGGAAAAAAACATTCAGTACTTC CASSQTGEKNIQYF
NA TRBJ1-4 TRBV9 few TGTGCCAGCAGCCCCCAACCCCGAGCGATGAAAGAAAAACTGTTTTTT CASSPQPRAMKEKLFF
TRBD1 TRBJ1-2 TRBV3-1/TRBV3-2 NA TGTGCCAGCAGCCCCTCGGGACAGGGCTACTATGGCTACACCTTC CASSPSGQGYYGYTF
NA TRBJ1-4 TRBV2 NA TGTGCCAGCAGCTATCAGGGAATTGCTAATGAAAAACTGTTTTTT CASSYQGIANEKLFF
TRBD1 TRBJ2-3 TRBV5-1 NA TGCGCCAGCAGCTTGACAGGGGATCCTACAAATACGCAGTATTTT CASSLTGDPTNTQYF
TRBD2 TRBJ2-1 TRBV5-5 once TGTGCCAGCAGCGCCACTAGCGGGGGTCGCTACAATGAGCAGTTCTTC CASSATSGGRYNEQFF
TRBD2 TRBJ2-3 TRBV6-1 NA TGTGCCAGCAGTGAGGGGTTAGCGGGAGATACGCAGTATTTT CASSEGLAGDTQYF
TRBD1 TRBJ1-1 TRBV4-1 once TGCGCCAGCAGCCAAGATTTGGGACAGGGGTGGACTGAAGCTTTCTTT CASSQDLGQGWTEAFF
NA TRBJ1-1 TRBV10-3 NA TGTGCCATCAGGGGGGGAGGGCTTGAAGCTTTCTTT CAIRGGGLEAFF
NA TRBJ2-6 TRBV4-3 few TGCGCCAGCAGCCAAGATCCGGGACTCTCTGGGGCCAACGTCCTGACTTTC CASSQDPGLSGANVLTF
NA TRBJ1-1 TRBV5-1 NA TGCGCCAGCAGCTCGAGGATCATGAACACTGAAGCTTTCTTT CASSSRIMNTEAFF
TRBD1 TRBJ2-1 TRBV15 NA TGTGCCACCAGCAGAGCCAGGGGGAATGAGCAGTTCTTC CATSRARGNEQFF
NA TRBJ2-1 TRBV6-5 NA TGTGCCAGCAGTTACTCGGGGGCCTCCTACAATGAGCAGTTCTTC CASSYSGASYNEQFF
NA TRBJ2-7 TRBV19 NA TGTGCCAGTAGTATTGTAGGCGGCTACGAGCAGTACTTC CASSIVGGYEQYF
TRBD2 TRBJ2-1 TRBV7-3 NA TGTGCCAGCAGCCGGCGGGAGAATGAGCAGTTCTTC CASSRRENEQFF
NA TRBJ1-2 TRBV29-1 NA TGCAGCGTTGGAAGGCTGGGAAGCGGGTACGGCTACACCTTC CSVGRLGSGYGYTF
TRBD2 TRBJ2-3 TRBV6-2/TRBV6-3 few TGTGCCAGCAGTTCCGGGACTAGCGCTGTAGATACGCAGTATTTT CASSSGTSAVDTQYF
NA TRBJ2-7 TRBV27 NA TGTGCCAGCAGTTTGGGACTTGACTACGAGCAGTACTTC CASSLGLDYEQYF
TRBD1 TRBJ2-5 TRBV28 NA TGTGCCAGCAGAGCCCGATGGGACAGGGGGTTGGAGGAGACCCAGTACTTC CASRARWDRGLEETQYF
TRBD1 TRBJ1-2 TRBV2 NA TGTGCCAGCAGTGGATCTAGACAGGGCTCCGGTGGCTACACCTTC CASSGSRQGSGGYTF